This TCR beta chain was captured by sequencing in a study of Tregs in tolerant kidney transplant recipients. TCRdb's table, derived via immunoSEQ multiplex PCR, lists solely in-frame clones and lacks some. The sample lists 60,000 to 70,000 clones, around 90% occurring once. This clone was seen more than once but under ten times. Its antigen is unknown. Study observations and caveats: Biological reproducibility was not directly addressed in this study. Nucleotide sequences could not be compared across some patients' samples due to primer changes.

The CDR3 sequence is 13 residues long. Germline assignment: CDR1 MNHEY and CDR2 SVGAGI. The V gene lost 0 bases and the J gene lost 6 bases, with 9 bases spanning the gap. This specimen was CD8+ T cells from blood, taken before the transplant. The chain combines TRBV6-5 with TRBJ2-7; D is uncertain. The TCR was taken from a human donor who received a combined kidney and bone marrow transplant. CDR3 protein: CASSYSSGAEQYF. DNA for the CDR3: TGTGCCAGCAGTTACTCGAGTGGTGCCGAGCAGTACTTC.